The rows below give T cell receptor beta chains drawn from one sample of a study of human T cells and chemical hapten exposure. TCRdb re-called the RACE reads through MiXCR, storing one row per CDR3 protein. The sample lists more than 150,000 distinct CDR3 sequences; about 25% were seen once. Sequenced material: whole blood, taken in connection with sensitization to the hapten diphenylcyclopropenone (DPC). These receptors all come from a woman aged 40 to 50 with alopecia areata. Some clones in this sample may be carry-over from other donors' samples. CDR3s include the opening cysteine and the closing phenylalanine or tryptophan. The D gene is left open where the match is weak. A row's size may be missing; if present it is once, few, many or a size class.

D gene,J gene,clone size,V gene,CDR3 protein,CDR3 DNA
TRBD2,TRBJ2-1,NA,TRBV29-1,CSVSGRGPWDEQFF,TGCAGCGTCAGCGGGAGGGGGCCCTGGGATGAGCAGTTCTTC
NA,TRBJ1-5,many,TRBV7-2,CASSSGVSNQPQHF,TGTGCCAGCAGTTCAGGGGTCAGCAATCAGCCCCAGCATTTT
NA,TRBJ2-3,few,TRBV7-7,CASSPHLGGLSTDTQYF,TGTGCTAGCAGCCCTCATTTGGGAGGCCTTAGCACAGATACGCAGTATTTT
NA,TRBJ2-1,NA,TRBV12-3/TRBV12-4,CASSRQTRNEQFF,TGTGCCAGCAGCCGACAGACTAGAAATGAGCAGTTCTTC
NA,TRBJ1-4,few,TRBV20-1,CSANPQEKLFF,TGCAGTGCTAATCCCCAGGAAAAACTGTTTTTT
NA,TRBJ2-7,NA,TRBV15,CATSRDRWRDPSYEQYF,TGTGCCACCAGCAGAGATCGTTGGCGGGACCCTTCCTACGAGCAGTACTTC
NA,TRBJ2-7,NA,TRBV3-2,CASSPRNHSHSSAYYEQYF,TGTGCCAGCAGCCCAAGAAACCACTCGCACAGTTCCGCCTATTACGAGCAGTACTTC
NA,TRBJ2-7,NA,TRBV5-8,CVSSTPGSSYEQYF,TGTGTCAGCAGCACACCCGGGAGCTCCTACGAGCAGTACTTC
TRBD2,TRBJ2-1,few,TRBV6-2/TRBV6-3,CASSYAAGPPYNEQFF,TGTGCCAGCAGTTACGCAGCGGGGCCACCCTACAATGAGCAGTTCTTC
NA,TRBJ1-1,NA,TRBV7-9,CASSHNQQNTEAFF,TGTGCCAGCAGCCATAATCAGCAGAACACTGAAGCTTTCTTT
NA,TRBJ1-1,NA,TRBV27,CASRRTLGGTEAFF,TGTGCCAGCAGAAGAACTCTGGGGGGCACTGAAGCTTTCTTT
NA,TRBJ2-3,NA,TRBV20-1,CSARYSHVDTQYF,TGCAGTGCTAGGTATAGTCATGTAGATACGCAGTATTTT
TRBD2,TRBJ2-7,few,TRBV28,CASSTSDRYEQYF,TGTGCCAGCAGCACTAGCGACCGCTACGAGCAGTACTTC
TRBD2,TRBJ2-3,NA,TRBV7-8,CASSSGGFSLTDTQYF,TGTGCCAGCAGCTCCGGGGGGTTTTCCCTCACAGATACGCAGTATTTT
NA,TRBJ2-1,many,TRBV20-1,CSALHLRLGYNEQFF,TGCAGTGCTCTCCACTTGAGACTAGGGTACAATGAGCAGTTCTTC
TRBD1,TRBJ1-4,NA,TRBV29-1,CSVVGDRGGNEKLFF,TGCAGCGTTGTAGGGGACAGGGGCGGTAATGAAAAACTGTTTTTT
TRBD1,TRBJ1-4,once,TRBV9,CASSVTGGLEKLFF,TGTGCCAGCAGCGTCACAGGGGGGCTTGAAAAACTGTTTTTT
NA,TRBJ2-6,NA,TRBV5-1,CASRLQPSGANVLTF,TGCGCCAGCAGACTACAGCCGTCTGGGGCCAACGTCCTGACTTTC
TRBD1,TRBJ1-5,few,TRBV7-9,CASSAIPEDRNQPQHF,TGTGCCAGCAGCGCTATCCCCGAGGACAGGAATCAGCCCCAGCATTTT
NA,TRBJ1-1,few,TRBV29-1,CSVERLTEAFF,TGCAGCGTTGAACGCCTGACTGAAGCTTTCTTT
NA,TRBJ1-1,NA,TRBV7-8,CASSLAQGQGGAFF,TGTGCCAGCAGCTTAGCGCAGGGTCAGGGAGGAGCTTTCTTT
NA,TRBJ2-7,many,TRBV19,CASRKAVGPYEQYF,TGTGCCAGTAGAAAGGCAGTAGGTCCCTACGAGCAGTACTTC
NA,TRBJ2-7,NA,TRBV29-1,CSVEPYYGEQYF,TGCAGCGTTGAACCCTACTACGGCGAGCAGTACTTC
TRBD2,TRBJ2-4,few,TRBV12-3/TRBV12-4,CASRSGSHIQYF,TGTGCCAGCAGGAGCGGGAGTCACATTCAGTACTTC
NA,TRBJ2-3,NA,TRBV18,CASSPQGLADTQYF,TGTGCCAGCTCACCACAGGGGTTAGCAGATACGCAGTATTTT
TRBD2,TRBJ2-5,few,TRBV7-2,CASSLGSLAGAGETQYF,TGTGCCAGCAGCTTAGGCTCGCTAGCGGGAGCAGGAGAGACCCAGTACTTC
TRBD2,TRBJ2-1,few,TRBV29-1,CSVVSGSTDEQFF,TGCAGCGTTGTTAGCGGGAGTACGGATGAGCAGTTCTTC
NA,TRBJ1-3,NA,TRBV29-1,CSVEGGAGNTIYF,TGCAGCGTTGAAGGGGGGGCTGGAAACACCATATATTTT
NA,TRBJ1-1,many,TRBV6-5,CASSYGGRGTEAFF,TGTGCCAGCAGTTACGGGGGAAGAGGCACTGAAGCTTTCTTT
TRBD2,TRBJ2-1,NA,TRBV4-3,CASSQDRGGRKQFF,TGCGCCAGCAGCCAAGATCGGGGAGGGCGAAAGCAGTTCTTC
NA,TRBJ2-5,NA,TRBV7-8,CASTPFESGTQYF,TGTGCCAGCACCCCGTTCGAGTCTGGGACCCAGTACTTC
NA,TRBJ1-2,NA,TRBV9,CASSVGKGSGYTF,TGTGCCAGCAGCGTAGGGAAGGGCTCTGGCTACACCTTC
NA,TRBJ1-6,many,TRBV4-3,CASSQETVNSPLHF,TGCGCCAGCAGCCAAGAGACAGTTAATTCACCCCTCCACTTT
NA,TRBJ1-5,NA,TRBV6-1,CASEDRFSNQPQHF,TGTGCCAGCGAGGACAGATTTAGCAATCAGCCCCAGCATTTT
NA,TRBJ2-7,few,TRBV12-3/TRBV12-4,CASTSGPVYEQYF,TGTGCCAGCACCTCGGGTCCCGTCTACGAGCAGTACTTC
NA,TRBJ2-1,few,TRBV6-2/TRBV6-3,CASSRGWGEVEFF,TGTGCCAGCAGCCGTGGATGGGGGGAGGTCGAGTTCTTC
TRBD1,TRBJ2-7,few,TRBV7-2,CASSSDRVKIF,TGTGCCAGCAGCTCCGACAGGGTGAAAATCTTC
TRBD1,TRBJ2-5,NA,TRBV6-5,CATGRDRGLPTQYF,TGTGCCACCGGGCGGGACAGGGGTCTTCCGACCCAGTACTTC
NA,TRBJ2-2,NA,TRBV11-2,CASRDSNTGELFF,TGTGCCAGCAGGGATTCGAACACCGGGGAGCTGTTTTTT
TRBD1,TRBJ2-7,NA,TRBV29-1,CSAKDRVGYEQYF,TGCAGCGCCAAAGACAGGGTAGGTTACGAGCAGTACTTC
TRBD1,TRBJ2-7,few,TRBV20-1,CSARTGGRVYEQYF,TGCAGTGCCCGGACAGGGGGTCGGGTCTACGAGCAGTACTTC
TRBD2,TRBJ2-1,NA,TRBV5-5,CASSLLAGAVYNEQFF,TGTGCCAGCAGCTTACTAGCGGGAGCGGTCTACAATGAGCAGTTCTTC
NA,TRBJ2-1,NA,TRBV5-1,CASSLGVSHYDEQFF,TGCGCCAGCAGCTTGGGGGTCTCCCATTACGATGAGCAGTTCTTC
NA,TRBJ2-7,few,TRBV12-3/TRBV12-4,CASSLRALGDEQYF,TGTGCCAGCAGCCTCCGGGCCTTAGGGGACGAGCAGTACTTC
NA,TRBJ2-7,many,TRBV27,CASSFSQITYEQYF,TGTGCCAGCAGTTTCTCTCAGATTACCTACGAGCAGTACTTC
NA,TRBJ1-4,few,TRBV29-1,CSVGGHRNEKLFF,TGCAGCGTAGGGGGTCACCGAAATGAAAAACTGTTTTTT
NA,TRBJ1-5,NA,TRBV28,CASSTARRDNQPQHF,TGTGCCAGCAGTACCGCCCGACGGGACAATCAGCCCCAGCATTTT
NA,TRBJ2-5,NA,TRBV15,CATSPNPGYQETQYF,TGTGCCACCAGTCCGAATCCGGGGTACCAAGAGACCCAGTACTTC
NA,TRBJ2-7,NA,TRBV27,CASSSRTFLGDEQYF,TGTGCCAGCAGTTCACGGACATTCCTGGGCGACGAGCAGTACTTC
NA,TRBJ1-3,once,TRBV6-6,CASSYSTEGNTIYF,TGTGCCAGCAGTTACTCTACAGAAGGAAACACCATATATTTT
TRBD1,TRBJ1-5,few,TRBV10-3,CAASTGQVGQPQHF,TGTGCCGCCTCCACCGGACAGGTAGGGCAGCCCCAGCATTTT